This T cell receptor beta chain was sequenced in a study of cytomegalovirus exposure and HLA in healthy donors. PCR involved 60 Vbeta and 13 Jbeta primers. In the original workflow: A follow-up analysis tallied around 76 million unique TCR beta chains, roughly 10 million shared. Data came from immunoSEQ multiplex PCR; TCRdb stores just in-frame clones and leaves some out. V, J and clone size are taken as reported in that table, and D and trimming were inferred from the DNA itself. The sample holds around 140,000 clones, 55% to 75% seen once. Points from the study as a whole: In a later analysis, parvovirus B19, influenza, CMV and Epstein-Barr virus appeared linked to several top co-occurrence clusters. Reports indicated that the classifier achieved high specificity and sensitivity in diagnosing cytomegalovirus status. A highly shared variant cluster was judged a likely technical artifact.

The CDR3 sequence is 16 residues long. The V gene's germline CDR1 is SGHRS and CDR2 YFSETQ. Trimming removed 0 bases from V and 4 bases from J; junction bases left unmatched: 8. In regard to this clone: Its antigen remains unknown.

The sequencing input was PBMCs. The sequence derives from a middle-aged man in good health and CMV-seropositive. V gene TRBV5-1 combines with J gene TRBJ1-2; 8 bases match TRBD1. The CDR3 sequence is CASSLGTGNSIYGYTF. In DNA form, the CDR3 reads TGCGCCAGCAGCTTGGGGACAGGGAATAGCATCTATGGCTACACCTTC.